The T cell receptor beta chain described here comes from a study of blood T cell repertoires in COVID-19. Study-wide context: Samples of COVID-19 (acute and convalescent) were obtained from the United States, Italy and Spain. T cells, B-cell-depleted T cells, or PBMCs provided the cDNA or gDNA that served as material.

Per the study methods: Amplification with reference gene primers provided the estimates of nucleated cell counts. TCRdb keeps only in-frame clones here, not all; method: immunoSEQ multiplex PCR. The DNA gave D and trimming, while V, J and clone size come from that table. The data hold roughly 20,000 clones, with under 90% observed a single time. With V trimmed by 4 bases and J by 2 bases, 4 bases remained unmatched. Germline values: CDR1 SGHTA, CDR2 FQGTGA. This CDR3 comprises 14 residues. V is TRBV7-3 and J is TRBJ1-1, with 7 bases aligning to TRBD1. Sequenced material: peripheral blood. The receptor comes from a human donor in a cohort sampled during active COVID-19. The DNA for the CDR3 is TGTGCCAGCAGCTATGGACAGGCTAACACTGAAGCTTTCTTT. It yields the protein CASSYGQANTEAFF. The whole variable domain, remainder taken from reference TRBV7-3 and TRBJ1-1, is GAGVSQTPSNKVTEKGKYVELRCDPISGHTALYWYRQSLGQGPEFLIYFQGTGAADDSGLPNDRFFAVRPEGSVSTLKIQRTERGDSAVYLCASSYGQANTEAFFGQGTRLTVV.